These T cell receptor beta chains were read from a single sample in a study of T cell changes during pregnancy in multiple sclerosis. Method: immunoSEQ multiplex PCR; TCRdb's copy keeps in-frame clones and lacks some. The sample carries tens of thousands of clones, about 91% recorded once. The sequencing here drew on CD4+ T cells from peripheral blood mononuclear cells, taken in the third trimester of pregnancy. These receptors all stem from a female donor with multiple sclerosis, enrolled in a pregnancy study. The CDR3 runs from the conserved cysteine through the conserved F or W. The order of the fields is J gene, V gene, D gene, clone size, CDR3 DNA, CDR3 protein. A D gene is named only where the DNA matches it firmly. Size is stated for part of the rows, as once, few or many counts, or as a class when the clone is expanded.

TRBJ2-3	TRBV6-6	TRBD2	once	TGTGCCAGTGCGGGAGGGGGCACAGATACGCAGTATTTT	CASAGGGTDTQYF
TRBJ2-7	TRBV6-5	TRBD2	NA	TGTGCCAGCAGTCGCGGTAGCGGGAGGTTCTACGAGCAGTACTTC	CASSRGSGRFYEQYF
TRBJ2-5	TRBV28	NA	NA	TGTGCCAGCAGTTTAACGAGAGGCAGGGTTTACGAGACCCAGTACTTC	CASSLTRGRVYETQYF
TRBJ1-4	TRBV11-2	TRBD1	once	TGTGCCAGCAGCCCGCAGGGGACAGGGGGTGAAAAACTGTTTTTT	CASSPQGTGGEKLFF
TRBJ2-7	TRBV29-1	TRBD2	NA	TGCAGCGCGACTAGCGGGAGTGGCGAGCAGTACTTC	CSATSGSGEQYF
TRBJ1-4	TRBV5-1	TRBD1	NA	TGCGCCAGCAGCTTGAGTGGACAGGGTGATGAAAAACTGTTTTTT	CASSLSGQGDEKLFF
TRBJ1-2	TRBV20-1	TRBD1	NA	TGCAGTGCCGCGGGACAGGGAAACTACACCTTC	CSAAGQGNYTF
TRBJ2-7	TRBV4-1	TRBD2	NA	TGCGCCAGCAGCCAAGCCACTGGGACTAGCGGGAGCTACGAGCAGTACTTC	CASSQATGTSGSYEQYF
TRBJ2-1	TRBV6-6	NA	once	TGTGCCAGCAGTTACCGAGGGGGTGAGCAGTTCTTC	CASSYRGGEQFF
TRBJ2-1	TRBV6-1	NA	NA	TGTGCCAGCAGTGAATATCCCTACAATGAGCAGTTCTTC	CASSEYPYNEQFF
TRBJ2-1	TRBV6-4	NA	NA	TGTGCCAGCAGTTCCGGGGACAACAATGAGCAGTTCTTC	CASSSGDNNEQFF
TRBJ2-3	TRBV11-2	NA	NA	TGTGCCAGCGGTAGTATCCGGGATACGCAGTATTTT	CASGSIRDTQYF
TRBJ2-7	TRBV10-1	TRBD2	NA	TGCGCCAGCAGTGAGTCGACTCGAGGGCGGGAGGGAAACTACGAGCAGTACTTC	CASSESTRGREGNYEQYF
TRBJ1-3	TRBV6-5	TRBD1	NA	TGTGCCAGCAGTTACCGCCAGGGGGTTGGAAACACCATATATTTT	CASSYRQGVGNTIYF
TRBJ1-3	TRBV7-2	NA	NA	TGTGCCAGCAGCTTAGACGGTAGTCGCTCTGGAAACACCATATATTTT	CASSLDGSRSGNTIYF
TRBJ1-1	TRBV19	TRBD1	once	TGTGCCAGTAGTCCGACCGGGACAGGGTTGAACACTGAAGCTTTCTTT	CASSPTGTGLNTEAFF
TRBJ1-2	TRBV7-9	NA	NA	TGTGCCAGCAGCTTTTCGGGGTCAAAGGGCCAAAACTATGGCTACACCTTC	CASSFSGSKGQNYGYTF
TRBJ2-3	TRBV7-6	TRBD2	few	TGTGCCAGCAGCTCTAGCGGGAAGGCAGATACGCAGTATTTT	CASSSSGKADTQYF
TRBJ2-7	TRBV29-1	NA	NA	TGCAGCGTTAACCCTCAGGGTGGAGCCTACGAGCAGTACTTC	CSVNPQGGAYEQYF
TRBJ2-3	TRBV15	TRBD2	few	TGTGCCACCAGCAGAGAGAAGTTGCTAGTAGCGGGAGGAACAGATACGCAGTATTTT	CATSREKLLVAGGTDTQYF
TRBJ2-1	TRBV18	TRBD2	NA	TGTGCCAGCTCGTCCTTAACTAGCGGGGGGTACAATGAGCAGTTCTTC	CASSSLTSGGYNEQFF
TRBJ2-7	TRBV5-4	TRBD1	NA	TGTGCCAGCAGCTTGGCCAAGAGGGGGCAATACGAGCAGTACTTC	CASSLAKRGQYEQYF
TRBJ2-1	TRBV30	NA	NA	TGTGCCTGGAGTTCGTCACAAATCCACAATGAGCAGTTCTTC	CAWSSSQIHNEQFF
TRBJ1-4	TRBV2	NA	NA	TGTGCCAGCAGCCGGACAACAACTAATGAAAAACTGTTTTTT	CASSRTTTNEKLFF
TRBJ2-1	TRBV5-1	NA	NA	TGCGCCAGCAGCTTCTTGACTAGTGACAATGAGCAGTTCTTC	CASSFLTSDNEQFF
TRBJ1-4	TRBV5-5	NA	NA	TGTGCCAGCATCCTGAGGTGGACAGACAATGAAAAACTGTTTTTT	CASILRWTDNEKLFF
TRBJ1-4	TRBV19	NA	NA	TGTGCCAGTCGGGATCACTCTGCAACTAATGAAAAACTGTTTTTT	CASRDHSATNEKLFF
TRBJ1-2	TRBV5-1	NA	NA	TGCGCCAGCAGCTTGGTATCCATTTCTACAGGAAATCCTGGCTACACCTTC	CASSLVSISTGNPGYTF
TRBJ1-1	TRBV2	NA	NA	TGTGCCAGCACCCTGTTGGGGCAGAAGAACACTGAAGCTTTCTTT	CASTLLGQKNTEAFF
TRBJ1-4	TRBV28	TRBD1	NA	TGTGCCAGCACCACAGGGACAGGGGGCGCCGCAACTAATGAAAAACTGTTTTTT	CASTTGTGGAATNEKLFF
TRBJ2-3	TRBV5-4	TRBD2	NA	TGTGCCAGCAGCCCCCCGGGACTAGACAGCACAGATACGCAGTATTTT	CASSPPGLDSTDTQYF
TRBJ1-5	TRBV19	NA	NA	TGTGCCGGGTCCGACAGCGGCAATCAGCCCCAGCATTTT	CAGSDSGNQPQHF
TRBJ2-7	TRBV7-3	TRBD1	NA	TGTGCCAGCAGCTATTGGACAGGGAGAGAGCAGTACTTC	CASSYWTGREQYF
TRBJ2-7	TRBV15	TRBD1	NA	TGTGCCACCAGCAGTAGGACAGGGGGTTTGGGGTCCTACGAGCAGTACTTC	CATSSRTGGLGSYEQYF
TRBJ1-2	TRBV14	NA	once	TGTGCCAGCAGCCGACAGTTGTCTAACTATGGCTACACCTTC	CASSRQLSNYGYTF
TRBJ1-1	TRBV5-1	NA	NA	TGCGCCAGCAGCCCCGAGAACAGGGCCATGGGAATGAACACTGAAGCTTTCTTT	CASSPENRAMGMNTEAFF
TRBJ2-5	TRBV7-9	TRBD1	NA	TGTGCCAGCAGCTTAGCCTCCGGGACAGGGTCATCGAAGACCCAGTACTTC	CASSLASGTGSSKTQYF
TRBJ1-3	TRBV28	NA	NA	TGTGCCAGCAGCCCCTCGGGGGGGGTTGGAAACACCATATATTTT	CASSPSGGVGNTIYF
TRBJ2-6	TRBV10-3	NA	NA	TGTGCCATCAGTGAGTCAGCTGGGGCCGTTAAGAGCTCTGGGGCCAACGTCCTGACTTTC	CAISESAGAVKSSGANVLTF
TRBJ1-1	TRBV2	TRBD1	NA	TGTGCCAGCAGTGAAACGGGACAGCTGAACACTGAAGCTTTCTTT	CASSETGQLNTEAFF
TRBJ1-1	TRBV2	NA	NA	TGTGCCAGCATTAGAGGATTGAACACTGAAGCTTTCTTT	CASIRGLNTEAFF